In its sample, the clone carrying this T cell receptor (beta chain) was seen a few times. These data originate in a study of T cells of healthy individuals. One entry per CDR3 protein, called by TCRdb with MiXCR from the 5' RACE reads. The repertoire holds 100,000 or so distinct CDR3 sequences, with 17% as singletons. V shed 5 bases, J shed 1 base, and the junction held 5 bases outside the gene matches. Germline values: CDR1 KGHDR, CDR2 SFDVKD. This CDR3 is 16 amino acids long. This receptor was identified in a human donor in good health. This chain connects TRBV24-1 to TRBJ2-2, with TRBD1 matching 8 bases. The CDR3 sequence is CATSARTGRNTGELFF. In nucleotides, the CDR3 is TGTGCCACCAGTGCCCGGACAGGGCGGAACACCGGGGAGCTGTTTTTT.